This TCR beta chain was sequenced during a study of T cells expressing NK-cell markers. About the research overall: Sequencing covered eight donors, seven HCMV-seropositive and one seronegative.

Findings and caveats of the study: Five or six donors showed dominant NKG2C+ clonotypes comprising about 1.0-7.0% of their CD8+ T cells. HCMV specificity of the expanded NKG2C+ T cell clones stayed unclear.

The CDR3 has 15 amino acids. CDR1 is SNHLY, CDR2 FYNNEI, per germline. In the case of this clonotype: What it recognizes is unknown.

TCRdb reprocessed the 5' RACE reads, keeping one entry per CDR3 protein, no DNA. The listing contains about 390,000 distinct CDR3 sequences. The source material was blood T cells: a sorted CD56 or NKG2C T cell subset, CD4+ or CD8+ T cells, or bulk PBMC T cells (not recorded which). V gene TRBV2 combines with J gene TRBJ2-5; the D call of TRBD2 rests on TCRdb alone, since no DNA is present to check it. This clonotype originated in a woman aged 45-59 years in good health. The CDR3 here is CASSGLAGNQETQYF.